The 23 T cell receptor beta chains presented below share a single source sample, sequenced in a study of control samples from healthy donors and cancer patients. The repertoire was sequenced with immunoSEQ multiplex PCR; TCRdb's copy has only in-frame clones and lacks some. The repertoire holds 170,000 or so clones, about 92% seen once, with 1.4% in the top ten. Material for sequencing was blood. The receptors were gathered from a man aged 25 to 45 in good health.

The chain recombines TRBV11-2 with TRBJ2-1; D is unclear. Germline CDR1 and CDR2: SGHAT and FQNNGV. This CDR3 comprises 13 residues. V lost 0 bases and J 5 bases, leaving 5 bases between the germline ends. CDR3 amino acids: CASSLERHNEQFF. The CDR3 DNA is TGTGCCAGCAGCTTAGAACGACACAATGAGCAGTTCTTC.

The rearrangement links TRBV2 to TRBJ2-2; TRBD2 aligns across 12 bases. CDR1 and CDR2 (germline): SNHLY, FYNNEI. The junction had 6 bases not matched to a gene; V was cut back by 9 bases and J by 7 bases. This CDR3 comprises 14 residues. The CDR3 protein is CASRLAGVSGELFF. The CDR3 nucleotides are TGTGCCAGTCGACTAGCGGGAGTTAGCGGGGAGCTGTTTTTT.

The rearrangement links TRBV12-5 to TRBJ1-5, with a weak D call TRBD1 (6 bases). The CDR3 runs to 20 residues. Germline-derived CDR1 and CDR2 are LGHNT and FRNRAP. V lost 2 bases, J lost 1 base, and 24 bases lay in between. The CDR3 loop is CASGLLAFGGGQRSNQPQHF. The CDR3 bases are TGTGCTAGTGGTTTGTTGGCTTTCGGTGGGGGGCAAAGAAGCAATCAGCCCCAGCATTTT.

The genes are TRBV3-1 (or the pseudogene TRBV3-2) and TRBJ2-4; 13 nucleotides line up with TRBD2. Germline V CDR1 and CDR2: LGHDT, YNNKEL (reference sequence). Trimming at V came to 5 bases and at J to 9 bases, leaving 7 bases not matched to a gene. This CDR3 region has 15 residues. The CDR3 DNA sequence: TGTGCCAGCAGCGAACTAGCGGGAGGGCTGGTCATTCAGTACTTC. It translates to CASSELAGGLVIQYF.

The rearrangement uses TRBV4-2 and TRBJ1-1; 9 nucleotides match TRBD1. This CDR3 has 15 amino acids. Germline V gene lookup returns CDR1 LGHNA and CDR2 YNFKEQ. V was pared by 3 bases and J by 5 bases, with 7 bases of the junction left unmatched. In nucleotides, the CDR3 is TGTGCCAGCAGCCAGAGCGACAGGGGGAGGACTGAAGCTTTCTTT. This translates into CASSQSDRGRTEAFF.

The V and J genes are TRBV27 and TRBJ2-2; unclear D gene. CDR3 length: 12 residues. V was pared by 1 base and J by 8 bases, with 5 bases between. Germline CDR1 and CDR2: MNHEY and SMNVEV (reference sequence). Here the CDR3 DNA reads TGTGCCAGCAGTTTATATCAGGGGGAGCTGTTTTTT. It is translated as CASSLYQGELFF.

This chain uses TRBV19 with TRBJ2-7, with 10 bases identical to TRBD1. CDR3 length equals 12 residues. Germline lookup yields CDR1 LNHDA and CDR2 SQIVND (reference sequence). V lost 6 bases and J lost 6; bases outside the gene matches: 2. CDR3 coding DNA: TGTGCCAGTAGCGGGACAGGGGTCGAGCAGTACTTC. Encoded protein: CASSGTGVEQYF. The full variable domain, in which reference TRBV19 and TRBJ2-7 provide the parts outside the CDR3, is DGGITQSPKYLFRKEGQNVTLSCEQNLNHDAMYWYRQDPGQGLRLIYYSQIVNDFQKGDIAEGYSVSREKKESFPLTVTSAQKNPTAFYLCASSGTGVEQYFGPGTRLTVT.

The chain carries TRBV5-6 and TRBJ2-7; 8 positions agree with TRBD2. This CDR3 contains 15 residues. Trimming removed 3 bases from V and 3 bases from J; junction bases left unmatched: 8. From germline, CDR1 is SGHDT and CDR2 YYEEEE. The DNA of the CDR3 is TGTGCCAGCAGCTCTCTTAGGAGCGGGAGCTACGAGCAGTACTTC. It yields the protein CASSSLRSGSYEQYF.

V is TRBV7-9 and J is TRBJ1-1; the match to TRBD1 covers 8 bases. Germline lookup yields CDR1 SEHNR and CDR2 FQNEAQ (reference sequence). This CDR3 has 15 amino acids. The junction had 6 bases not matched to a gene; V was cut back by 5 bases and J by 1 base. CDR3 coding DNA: TGTGCCAGCAGCATAAGACAGGGGAAGAACACTGAAGCTTTCTTT. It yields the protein CASSIRQGKNTEAFF.

CDR3 in amino acids: CASSPRDGNTEAFF. In DNA form, the CDR3 reads TGCGCCAGCAGTCCCCGGGACGGGAACACTGAAGCTTTCTTT. This chain uses TRBV23-1 with TRBJ1-1; TRBD1 might be the D (5 bases). TRBV23-1 carries the ORF label, with uncertain function. The CDR3 sequence is 14 residues long. V dropped 4 bases and J dropped 1 base, with 10 bases sitting between them.

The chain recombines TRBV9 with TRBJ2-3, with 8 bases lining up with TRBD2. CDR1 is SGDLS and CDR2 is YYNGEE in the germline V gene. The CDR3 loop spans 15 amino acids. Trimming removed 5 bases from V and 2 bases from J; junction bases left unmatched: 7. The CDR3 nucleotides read TGTGCCAGCAGTAGCGGGGCGGGGTACACAGATACGCAGTATTTT. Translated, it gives CASSSGAGYTDTQYF.

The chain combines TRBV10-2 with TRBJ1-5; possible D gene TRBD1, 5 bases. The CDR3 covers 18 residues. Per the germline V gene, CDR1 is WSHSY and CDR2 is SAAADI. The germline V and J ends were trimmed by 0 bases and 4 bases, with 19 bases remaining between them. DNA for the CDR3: TGCGCCAGCAGTGAGTCGTTTTGGCAGGGTAGGCTTAATCAGCCCCAGCATTTT. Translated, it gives CASSESFWQGRLNQPQHF.

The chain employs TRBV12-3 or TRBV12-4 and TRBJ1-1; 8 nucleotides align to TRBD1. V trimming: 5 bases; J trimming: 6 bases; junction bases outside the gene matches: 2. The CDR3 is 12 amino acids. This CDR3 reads CASSQGAPEAFF. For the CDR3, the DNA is TGTGCCAGCAGTCAGGGGGCCCCTGAAGCTTTCTTT.

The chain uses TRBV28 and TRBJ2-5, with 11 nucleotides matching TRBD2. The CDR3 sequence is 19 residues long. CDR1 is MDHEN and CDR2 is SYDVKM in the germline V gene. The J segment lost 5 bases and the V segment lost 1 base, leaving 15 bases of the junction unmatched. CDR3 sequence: CASSLSPGTSGLEGETQYF. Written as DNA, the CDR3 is TGTGCCAGCAGTTTATCACCCGGGACTAGCGGTCTCGAGGGGGAGACCCAGTACTTC.

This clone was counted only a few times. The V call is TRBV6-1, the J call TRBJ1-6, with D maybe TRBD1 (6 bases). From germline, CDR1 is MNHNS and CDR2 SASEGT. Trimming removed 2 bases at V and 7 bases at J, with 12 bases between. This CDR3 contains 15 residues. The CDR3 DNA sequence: TGTGCCAGCAGTGAAATAGCAGGGGAGAATTCACCCCTCCACTTT. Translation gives CASSEIAGENSPLHF.

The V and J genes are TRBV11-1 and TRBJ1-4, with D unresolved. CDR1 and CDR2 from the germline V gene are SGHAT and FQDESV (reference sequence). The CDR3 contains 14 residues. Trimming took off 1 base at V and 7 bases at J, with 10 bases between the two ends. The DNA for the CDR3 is TGTGCCAGCAGCTTAGTAGCCGGAGGTGAAAAACTGTTTTTT. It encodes CASSLVAGGEKLFF.

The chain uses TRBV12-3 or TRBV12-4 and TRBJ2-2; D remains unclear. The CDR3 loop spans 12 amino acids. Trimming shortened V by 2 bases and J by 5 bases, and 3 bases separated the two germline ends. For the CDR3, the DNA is TGTGCCAGCAGTTTACTTACCGGGGAGCTGTTTTTT. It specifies CASSLLTGELFF.

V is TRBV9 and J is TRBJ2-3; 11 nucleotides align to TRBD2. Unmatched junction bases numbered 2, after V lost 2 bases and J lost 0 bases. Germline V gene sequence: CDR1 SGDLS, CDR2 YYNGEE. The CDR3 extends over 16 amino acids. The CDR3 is CASSVGTSGSTDTQYF. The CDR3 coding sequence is TGTGCCAGCAGCGTGGGGACTAGCGGTAGCACAGATACGCAGTATTTT. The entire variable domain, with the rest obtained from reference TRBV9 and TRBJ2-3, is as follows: DSGVTQTPKHLITATGQRVTLRCSPRSGDLSVYWYQQSLDQGLQFLIQYYNGEERAKGNILERFSAQQFPDLHSELNLSSLELGDSALYFCASSVGTSGSTDTQYFGPGTRLTVL.

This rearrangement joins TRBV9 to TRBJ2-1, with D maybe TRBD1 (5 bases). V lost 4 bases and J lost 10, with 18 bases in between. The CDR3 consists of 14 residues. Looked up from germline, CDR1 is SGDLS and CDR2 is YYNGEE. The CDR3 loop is CASSPSSGAREQFF. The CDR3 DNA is TGTGCCAGCAGCCCCTCAAGTGGGGCAAGGGAGCAGTTCTTC.

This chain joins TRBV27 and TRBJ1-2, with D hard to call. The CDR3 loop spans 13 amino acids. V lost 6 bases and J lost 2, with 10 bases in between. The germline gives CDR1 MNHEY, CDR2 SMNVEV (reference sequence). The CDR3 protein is CASRRDGNYGYTF. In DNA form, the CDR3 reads TGTGCCAGCAGGAGGGATGGAAACTATGGCTACACCTTC.

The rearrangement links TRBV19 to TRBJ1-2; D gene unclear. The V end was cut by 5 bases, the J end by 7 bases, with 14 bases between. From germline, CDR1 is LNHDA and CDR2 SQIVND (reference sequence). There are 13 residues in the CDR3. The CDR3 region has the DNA TGTGCCAGTAGTGTCGACTCGAACGGTGGCTACACCTTC. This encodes CASSVDSNGGYTF.

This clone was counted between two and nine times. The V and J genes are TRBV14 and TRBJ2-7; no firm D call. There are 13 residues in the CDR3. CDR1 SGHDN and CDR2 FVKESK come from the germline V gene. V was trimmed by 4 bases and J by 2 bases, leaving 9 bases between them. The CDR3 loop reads CASSPLSPYEQYF. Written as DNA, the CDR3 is TGTGCCAGCAGCCCCCTTTCCCCCTACGAGCAGTACTTC.

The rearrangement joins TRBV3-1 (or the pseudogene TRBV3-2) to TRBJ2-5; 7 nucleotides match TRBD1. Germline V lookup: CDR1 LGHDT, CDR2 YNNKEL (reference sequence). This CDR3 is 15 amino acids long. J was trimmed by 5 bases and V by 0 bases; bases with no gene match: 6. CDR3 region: CASSQEHRGGETQYF. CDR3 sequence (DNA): TGTGCCAGCAGCCAAGAACACAGGGGTGGGGAGACCCAGTACTTC.